One T cell receptor (beta chain) is described in this entry. The sample belongs to a study of blood T cell repertoires in COVID-19. Study as a whole: Whether acute or convalescent, the COVID-19 samples came from the United States, Italy and Spain. Nucleic acid was either cDNA or gDNA, and it came from T cells, B-cell-depleted T cells, or PBMCs.

This CDR3 is 13 amino acids long. In germline, CDR1 is SGHTA, CDR2 FQGNSA. V lost 2 bases to trimming and J lost 6 bases, with 10 bases between them. Per the original data handling: Reference gene primers were amplified, and this amplification served to estimate nucleated cell counts. Sequenced by immunoSEQ multiplex PCR; TCRdb stores in-frame clones only, minus some. That table is the source of V, J and clone size, and D and trimming were worked out from the DNA. The sample has a few hundred thousand clones, 70% to 90% seen once. The sequencing input was peripheral blood. The receptor comes from a man younger than 30 with active or convalescent COVID-19. The V and J genes are TRBV7-2 and TRBJ1-2; D is ambiguous. The CDR3 is CASSLNGLNGYTF. The CDR3 bases are TGTGCCAGCAGCTTAAACGGGTTAAATGGCTACACCTTC.